Listed here are 26 T cell receptor beta chains from one sample, sequenced in a study of T cell responses to AZD1222 COVID-19 vaccine (dated by TCRdb to the early 2020s). The library was made by the immunoSEQ multiplex PCR assay. The immuneACCESS repertoire file appears here via TCRdb, limited to in-frame rearrangements. These files lack a portion of the clones; in checked studies, under half of the deficit traces to unresolved V genes, and the cause of the others is not known. The sample table lists 110,000 to 150,000 clones, around 90% of them with a count of one. The top ten clones comprise over 1.5% of the sample. In light of the paper, this sample's time point label describes: baseline before first vaccination. This specimen consisted of peripheral blood, obtained on day 0 of AZD1222 vaccination. The receptors were sampled from an adult in good health.

This clone occurred once. The gene calls are TRBV6-5 and TRBJ2-7; D is possibly TRBD1 (6 bases). The germline V and J ends were trimmed by 10 bases and 5 bases, with 21 bases remaining between them. Looked up from germline, CDR1 is MNHEY and CDR2 is SVGAGI. This CDR3 contains 14 residues. The CDR3 protein is CATRRPGAADEQYF. The DNA of the CDR3 is TGTGCCACCCGAAGACCAGGGGCGGCGGACGAGCAGTACTTC.

Regarding this clone: One junction end does not reproduce the germline sequence, and a read error may be involved. The V and J genes are TRBV5-1 and TRBJ2-7; TRBD2 aligns across 10 bases. The V gene's germline CDR1 is SGHRS and CDR2 YFSETQ. CDR3 size: 14 residues. The CDR3: CASGLAGGLYEQYF. As DNA, the CDR3 is TGCGCCAGCGGCTTAGCGGGAGGCCTTTACGAGCAGTACTTC.

This chain connects TRBV6-5 to TRBJ1-6, with TRBD1 matching 11 bases. The CDR3 runs to 16 residues. CDR1 is MNHEY and CDR2 is SVGAGI in the germline V gene. The V and J ends lost 2 bases and 9 bases, in that order; junction bases with no gene match: 6. This CDR3 reads CASSYRTGGAGSPLHF. The CDR3 coding sequence is TGTGCCAGCAGTTACAGGACAGGGGGCGCGGGTTCACCCCTCCACTTT.

This chain links TRBV6-1 with TRBJ1-1; a weak D match, TRBD1 (6 bases). The CDR3 is made up of 13 amino acids. V lost 2 bases and J lost 8, with 12 bases in between. Germline V gene sequence: CDR1 MNHNS, CDR2 SASEGT. CDR3: CASSENRVQEAFF. CDR3 coding DNA: TGTGCCAGCAGTGAAAACAGGGTACAGGAAGCTTTCTTT.

This chain connects TRBV5-1 to TRBJ2-7; 9 bases align to TRBD1. The CDR3 is made up of 16 amino acids. Unmatched junction bases numbered 7, after V lost 0 bases and J lost 3 bases. The germline V gene encodes CDR1 SGHRS and CDR2 YFSETQ. In DNA form, the CDR3 reads TGCGCCAGCAGCTTGGCGGAAGGGACAGGGAGCTACGAGCAGTACTTC. Encoded protein: CASSLAEGTGSYEQYF.

V is TRBV3-1 (or the pseudogene TRBV3-2) and J is TRBJ2-2, with D perhaps TRBD1 (7 bases). This CDR3 region has 14 residues. The germline gives CDR1 LGHDT, CDR2 YNNKEL (reference sequence). Trimming left V 6 bases short and J 7 bases short, with 15 bases between. The CDR3 here is CASRVEGALGELFF. Here the CDR3 DNA reads TGTGCCAGCAGGGTGGAGGGGGCTCTCGGGGAGCTGTTTTTT.

Here the CDR3 DNA reads TGCGCCAGCAGCTCCGGACAGGGAGGAGGCTACACCTTC. Protein: CASSSGQGGGYTF. The chain recombines TRBV5-1 with TRBJ1-2, with 8 bases that match TRBD1. The CDR3 sequence is 13 residues long. The V and J ends lost 3 bases and 8 bases, in that order; junction bases with no gene match: 6. CDR1 is SGHRS, CDR2 YFSETQ, per germline.

The chain joins TRBV6-5 to TRBJ2-4; perhaps TRBD1 as D (5 bases). Germline V CDR1 and CDR2: MNHEY, SVGAGI. Trimming took off 2 bases at V and 2 bases at J, with 10 bases between the two ends. The CDR3 consists of 15 residues. Written as DNA, the CDR3 is TGTGCCAGCAGTTACGGGGCAGTATCCAAAAACATTCAGTACTTC. Translation gives CASSYGAVSKNIQYF.

This chain joins TRBV25-1 and TRBJ1-3; D is possibly TRBD1 (5 bases). The CDR3 is 14 amino acids. Germline-derived CDR1 and CDR2 are MGHDK and SYGVNS. Trimming cost V 5 bases and J 3 bases, with 11 bases left between them. CDR3 DNA sequence: TGTGCCAGCAGTCTCCGGGGACTTGGAAACACCATATATTTT. It yields the protein CASSLRGLGNTIYF.

The chain couples TRBV11-2 to TRBJ2-5, with D perhaps TRBD1 (6 bases). The CDR3 runs 18 residues. V was cut by 5 bases and J by 0 bases, with 22 bases left in between. Germline-derived CDR1 and CDR2 are SGHAT and FQNNGV. The CDR3 nucleotides read TGTGCCAGCAGCGCCCGGACAGTGGAGCACCCGTACCAAGAGACCCAGTACTTC. It yields the protein CASSARTVEHPYQETQYF.

V is TRBV11-2 and J is TRBJ1-5; D not certain. Germline V gene lookup returns CDR1 SGHAT and CDR2 FQNNGV. This CDR3 comprises 16 residues. Trimming removed 2 bases from V and 0 bases from J, with 11 bases in between. The CDR3: CASSLRADNSNQPQHF. As DNA, the CDR3 is TGTGCCAGCAGCTTAAGGGCAGATAATAGCAATCAGCCCCAGCATTTT.

This rearrangement joins TRBV4-1 to TRBJ1-4; 9 positions match TRBD1. The V gene end was trimmed by 1 base and the J gene end by 8 bases; junction bases not matched to a gene: 8. Germline V lookup: CDR1 MGHRA, CDR2 YSYEKL. The CDR3 covers 16 residues. In nucleotides, the CDR3 is TGCGCCAGCAGCCAAGGGGTGGGGACAGGGAACGAAAAACTGTTTTTT. Translating gives CASSQGVGTGNEKLFF.

The chain links TRBV7-3 to TRBJ2-2; D perhaps matches TRBD1 (5 bases). V lost 5 bases and J 6 bases, leaving 16 bases between the germline ends. Germline CDR1 and CDR2: SGHTA and FQGTGA. CDR3 length: 15 amino acids. This CDR3 is CASSLPQEWPGELFF. The CDR3 region has the DNA TGTGCCAGCAGCCTACCACAGGAGTGGCCCGGGGAGCTGTTTTTT.

The rearrangement uses TRBV10-2 and TRBJ1-2, with D unclear. Germline V lookup: CDR1 WSHSY, CDR2 SAAADI. V gave up 8 bases and J gave up 5 bases, with 9 bases separating them. This CDR3 is 11 amino acids long. The DNA for the CDR3 is TGCGCCAGCGCCGGGCAGTATGGCTACACCTTC. This encodes CASAGQYGYTF.

The chain joins TRBV5-5 to TRBJ2-5, with 10 bases identical to TRBD1. The germline gives CDR1 SGHKS, CDR2 YYEKEE (reference sequence). Trimming cost V 0 bases and J 5 bases; bases outside gene matches: 10. The CDR3 covers 17 residues. The CDR3 DNA is TGTGCCAGCAGCTTGGCCGCGGGACAGGGGCGCGGGGAGACCCAGTACTTC. Its protein is CASSLAAGQGRGETQYF.

V and J are TRBV9 and TRBJ1-4, with D tentatively TRBD1 (5 bases). CDR1 is SGDLS and CDR2 is YYNGEE in the germline V gene. This CDR3 comprises 15 residues. V dropped 3 bases and J dropped 4 bases, with 13 bases sitting between them. DNA for the CDR3: TGTGCCAGCAGCGCGGAGGGGATTAATAATGAAAAACTGTTTTTT. Its translation is CASSAEGINNEKLFF. The full variable domain, with the rest looked up from reference TRBV9 and TRBJ1-4, is DSGVTQTPKHLITATGQRVTLRCSPRSGDLSVYWYQQSLDQGLQFLIQYYNGEERAKGNILERFSAQQFPDLHSELNLSSLELGDSALYFCASSAEGINNEKLFFGSGTQLSVL.

This chain links TRBV5-1 with TRBJ1-1; perhaps TRBD1 as D (5 bases). Germline-derived CDR1 and CDR2 are SGHRS and YFSETQ. The CDR3 runs to 13 residues. Trimming shortened V by 0 bases and J by 4 bases, and 7 bases separated the two germline ends. The DNA for the CDR3 is TGCGCCAGCAGCTTGGGTGGGGGCACTGAAGCTTTCTTT. This translates into CASSLGGGTEAFF.

The chain links TRBV24-1 to TRBJ1-1; 7 bases map to TRBD1. V dropped 3 bases and J dropped 5; count of bases not matched to a gene: 5. The CDR3 is made up of 14 amino acids. CDR1 and CDR2 from the germline V gene are KGHDR and SFDVKD. The CDR3 loop reads CATSDPTGNTEAFF. CDR3 nucleotides: TGTGCCACCAGTGATCCGACAGGGAATACTGAAGCTTTCTTT.

The V call is TRBV12-3 or TRBV12-4, the J call TRBJ2-1, with a possible D match to TRBD2 (6 bases). CDR3 length: 13 residues. V lost 7 bases and J lost 12, with 19 bases in between. CDR3 in amino acids: CASTKNPRERQFF. The CDR3, as DNA: TGTGCCAGCACCAAAAACCCCCGGGAGAGGCAGTTCTTC.

This chain connects TRBV28 to TRBJ1-6, with no clear D. CDR3 size: 12 residues. Looked up from germline, CDR1 is MDHEN and CDR2 is SYDVKM. Trimming left V 7 bases short and J 10 bases short, with 11 bases between. CDR3 sequence reads: CASNRVRSPLHF. The CDR3 DNA sequence: TGTGCCAGCAACCGAGTAAGATCACCCCTCCACTTT.

The chain employs TRBV6-5 and TRBJ2-1; the D is unclear. CDR3 size: 14 residues. Between the trimmed V and J ends, which lost 7 bases and 4 bases, there was a span of 14 bases. Germline loops: CDR1 MNHEY, CDR2 SVGAGI. DNA for the CDR3: TGTGCCAGCACCCCCCCCGGGCGTTACAATGAGCAGTTCTTC. It is translated as CASTPPGRYNEQFF.

This clone was seen a single time. CDR3 DNA sequence: TGTGCCAGCAGTGAAATTATGGGACCACCGGACGGGGAGCTGTTTTTT. This gives the protein CASSEIMGPPDGELFF. The chain employs TRBV2 and TRBJ2-2, with D perhaps matching TRBD1 or TRBD2 (5 bases each). CDR1 and CDR2 from the germline V gene are SNHLY and FYNNEI. This CDR3 is built from 16 residues. Trimming shortened V by 2 bases and J by 7 bases, and 17 bases separated the two germline ends.

The rearrangement links TRBV7-9 to TRBJ2-7; 11 bases fit TRBD1. The CDR3 runs 16 residues. CDR1 is SEHNR, CDR2 FQNEAQ, per germline (reference sequence). V was clipped by 4 bases and J by 5 bases; unmatched bases: 10. The CDR3 DNA reads TGTGCCAGCAGCTCCCGGTGGGACAGGGGGTCAGACGAGCAGTACTTC. This encodes CASSSRWDRGSDEQYF.

The V and J genes are TRBV19 and TRBJ1-1; no definite D call. CDR3 length: 15 residues. The germline V gene has CDR1 LNHDA and CDR2 SQIVND (reference sequence). Trimming left V 2 bases short and J 0 bases short, with 10 bases between. Here the CDR3 DNA reads TGTGCCAGTAGTATACCGTCGGGTCTGAACACTGAAGCTTTCTTT. It yields the protein CASSIPSGLNTEAFF.

This sequence joins TRBV2 and TRBJ1-1; TRBD1 matches at 11 bases. There are 14 residues in the CDR3. Trimming cost V 5 bases and J 4 bases; bases outside gene matches: 3. Germline CDR1 is SNHLY and CDR2 is FYNNEI. The CDR3 nucleotides read TGTGCCAGCAGTTCGGGACAGGGGGTCACTGAAGCTTTCTTT. It codes for CASSSGQGVTEAFF.

The genes are TRBV5-1 and TRBJ2-5; D is unresolved. Germline CDR1 SGHRS, CDR2 YFSETQ. The CDR3 consists of 15 residues. Trimming cost V 1 base and J 2 bases, with 12 bases left between them. The CDR3 DNA follows: TGCGCCAGCAGCTTGAGGGCGGTTCATCAAGAGACCCAGTACTTC. This codes for CASSLRAVHQETQYF.